Listed below are T cell receptor beta chains from one sample, sequenced in a study of blood T cell repertoires in COVID-19. The data were produced by immunoSEQ multiplex PCR, yet TCRdb's version contains in-frame clones alone and is incomplete. The sample yields approximately 75,000 clones, around 80% seen once. Sequenced sample: peripheral blood. These TCRs come from a human donor in a cohort sampled during active COVID-19. Both conserved end residues are part of each CDR3. The D gene is left open where the match is weak. A clone size is listed for some rows: how often the clone was seen (once, few, many), or a class if it is expanded.

CASGTQNSPLHF,TGTGCCAGCGGGACACAGAATTCACCCCTCCACTTT,12,TRBJ1-6,TRBV6-6,.,.
CASSLAEFPGSEQYF,TGCGCCAGCAGCTTGGCCGAGTTCCCGGGGAGCGAGCAGTACTTC,15,TRBJ2-7,TRBV5-1,.,.
CASSLDRAGNTIYF,TGTGCCAGCAGCTTAGACAGGGCAGGAAACACCATATATTTT,14,TRBJ1-3,TRBV7-2,.,.
CASSQVLARDTYIANYGYTF,TGCGCCAGCAGCCAAGTTTTGGCCCGGGACACCTATATAGCTAACTATGGCTACACCTTC,20,TRBJ1-2,TRBV4-3,.,once
CASSVGVGAPPTNEKLFF,TGTGCCAGCAGCGTAGGAGTGGGGGCTCCTCCCACTAATGAAAAACTGTTTTTT,18,TRBJ1-4,TRBV9,.,.
CASSLGPDYTEAFF,TGTGCCAGCAGCTTAGGCCCGGACTACACTGAAGCTTTCTTT,14,TRBJ1-1,TRBV7-2,.,few
CASSHAGTGGYEQYF,TGTGCCAGCAGCCACGCCGGGACAGGGGGCTACGAGCAGTACTTC,15,TRBJ2-7,TRBV3-1/TRBV3-2,TRBD1,few
CASSTIRGLAQPQHF,TGTGCCAGCAGCACAATAAGGGGGCTGGCTCAGCCCCAGCATTTT,15,TRBJ1-5,TRBV21-1,.,few
CATSRDRGFEAFF,TGTGCCACCAGCAGAGATCGGGGTTTTGAAGCTTTCTTT,13,TRBJ1-1,TRBV15,.,once
CASSLEGTALSGNTIYF,TGTGCCAGCAGCTTAGAAGGGACAGCCCTCTCTGGAAACACCATATATTTT,17,TRBJ1-3,TRBV13,TRBD1,.
CASSQDRTGAPPYEQYF,TGTGCCAGCAGCCAAGATCGGACAGGGGCCCCGCCCTACGAGCAGTACTTC,17,TRBJ2-7,TRBV4-2,TRBD1,.
CASSLARETQYF,TGTGCCAGCAGTTTAGCGCGGGAGACCCAGTACTTC,12,TRBJ2-5,TRBV12-3/TRBV12-4,.,.
CAISGTLGDTEAFF,TGTGCCATCAGTGGGACATTGGGCGACACTGAAGCTTTCTTT,14,TRBJ1-1,TRBV10-3,.,.
CASSLERGGYGYTF,TGTGCCAGCAGCTTGGAGAGGGGAGGCTATGGCTACACCTTC,14,TRBJ1-2,TRBV5-4,.,.
CASSDYYNYGYTF,TGTGCCAGCAGCGATTACTATAACTATGGCTACACCTTC,13,TRBJ1-2,TRBV5-4,.,few
CASKISGANQNEQFF,TGTGCCAGCAAGATTAGCGGGGCCAACCAAAATGAGCAGTTCTTC,15,TRBJ2-1,TRBV27,TRBD2,.
CASRPTGFETQYF,TGTGCCAGCAGGCCGACAGGGTTCGAGACCCAGTACTTC,13,TRBJ2-5,TRBV12-3/TRBV12-4,TRBD1,.
CASSQGRVTEAFF,TGTGCCAGCAGCCAGGGGAGGGTAACTGAAGCTTTCTTT,13,TRBJ1-1,TRBV3-1/TRBV3-2,.,.
CASSLGRDSPSYEQYF,TGTGCCAGCAGCTTAGGGCGGGACAGCCCCTCCTACGAGCAGTACTTC,16,TRBJ2-7,TRBV5-5,.,few
CASRATGFNQPQHF,TGTGCCAGCAGGGCCACAGGGTTCAATCAGCCCCAGCATTTT,14,TRBJ1-5,TRBV6-5,.,.
CASSRPGYEQYF,TGTGCCAGCAGCCGTCCGGGCTACGAGCAGTACTTC,12,TRBJ2-7,TRBV6-6,.,.
CASSFQGAIYGYTF,TGTGCCAGTAGTTTTCAGGGGGCTATCTATGGCTACACCTTC,14,TRBJ1-2,TRBV19,TRBD1,.
CASSGGVPTGELFF,TGTGCCAGCAGCGGCGGGGTGCCCACCGGGGAGCTGTTTTTT,14,TRBJ2-2,TRBV6-5,.,.
CASSQDSLTEAFF,TGTGCCAGCAGCCAGGACAGCCTTACTGAAGCTTTCTTT,13,TRBJ1-1,TRBV6-2/TRBV6-3,.,.
CASSLVAGGHGEQFF,TGTGCCAGCAGCTTGGTAGCGGGGGGGCACGGTGAGCAGTTCTTC,15,TRBJ2-1,TRBV5-5,TRBD2,few
CASSRRTGGDYNEQFF,TGTGCCAGCAGCCGCAGAACAGGGGGCGACTACAATGAGCAGTTCTTC,16,TRBJ2-1,TRBV27,TRBD1,.
CASSVGTGSGYTF,TGTGCCAGCAGTGTCGGGACAGGGAGTGGCTACACCTTC,13,TRBJ1-2,TRBV2,TRBD1,.
CATSEASGAYNEQFF,TGTGCCACCAGTGAGGCTAGCGGGGCGTACAATGAGCAGTTCTTC,15,TRBJ2-1,TRBV24-1,TRBD2,.
CASSPHRGEQYF,TGTGCCAGCAGCCCGCACAGGGGCGAGCAGTACTTC,12,TRBJ2-7,TRBV3-1/TRBV3-2,TRBD1,.
CASSSGTGYRTEAFF,TGTGCCAGCAGCTCAGGGACAGGGTATCGAACTGAAGCTTTCTTT,15,TRBJ1-1,TRBV5-6,TRBD1,.
CASSLSFTAEAFF,TGTGCCAGCAGCTTAAGTTTCACAGCTGAAGCTTTCTTT,13,TRBJ1-1,TRBV7-3,.,.
CASRGGGNTEAFF,TGTGCCAGCAGGGGCGGGGGGAACACTGAAGCTTTCTTT,13,TRBJ1-1,TRBV28,.,.
CASSLAPPTSGGAYEQYF,TGTGCCAGCAGCTTAGCTCCCCCGACTAGCGGGGGGGCCTACGAGCAGTACTTC,18,TRBJ2-7,TRBV7-3,TRBD2,once
CASSLKGAHYYGNNQPQHF,TGTGCCAGCAGCTTAAAGGGAGCCCACTACTATGGTAACAATCAGCCCCAGCATTTT,19,TRBJ1-5,TRBV7-9,.,.
CASSRDSLNEKLFF,TGTGCCAGCAGTCGGGACAGCCTGAATGAAAAACTGTTTTTT,14,TRBJ1-4,TRBV27,TRBD1,.
CASRPPPGLAGSTDTQYF,TGTGCCAGTAGACCCCCCCCGGGACTAGCGGGGTCCACAGATACGCAGTATTTT,18,TRBJ2-3,TRBV19,TRBD2,.
CASSPTGAVTEAFF,TGTGCCAGCTCACCAACAGGGGCAGTGACTGAAGCTTTCTTT,14,TRBJ1-1,TRBV18,TRBD1,once
CASSQGGTGDPQPQHF,TGCGCCAGCAGCCAGGGGGGGACAGGGGACCCTCAGCCCCAGCATTTT,16,TRBJ1-5,TRBV5-1,TRBD1,.
CATSTLEGAYEQYF,TGTGCCACCAGCACTCTAGAGGGTGCCTACGAGCAGTACTTC,14,TRBJ2-7,TRBV15,.,.
CASSQGQGREQYF,TGTGCCAGCAGCCAGGGACAGGGGAGGGAGCAGTACTTC,13,TRBJ2-7,TRBV7-9,TRBD1,.
CASSSLRNRGEQYF,TGTGCCAGCAGCTCCCTCCGGAACAGGGGGGAGCAGTACTTC,14,TRBJ2-7,TRBV7-2,TRBD1,.
CASSLTGDSPLHF,TGTGCCAGCAGCTTAACTGGAGATTCACCCCTCCACTTT,13,TRBJ1-6,TRBV7-3,.,few
CASSPGGSNSPLHF,TGTGCCAGCAGCCCCGGAGGGAGTAATTCACCCCTCCACTTT,14,TRBJ1-6,TRBV7-3,.,.
CASSLDSPGEQYF,TGTGCCAGCAGCTTGGACAGTCCAGGAGAGCAGTACTTC,13,TRBJ2-7,TRBV5-4,.,.
CASSDRGGDEKLFF,TGTGCCAGCAGCGACAGAGGCGGGGATGAAAAACTGTTTTTT,14,TRBJ1-4,TRBV11-2,.,.
CASSLDRGRDQPQHF,TGTGCCAGCAGCTTGGACAGGGGGCGAGATCAGCCCCAGCATTTT,15,TRBJ1-5,TRBV5-7,TRBD1,.
CASMGPGDYGYTF,TGTGCCAGCATGGGCCCCGGGGACTATGGCTACACCTTC,13,TRBJ1-2,TRBV12-3/TRBV12-4,.,.
CAKTGGYYEQYF,TGTGCCAAGACAGGGGGCTACTACGAGCAGTACTTC,12,TRBJ2-7,TRBV21-1,.,.
CASSRSTGGGTDTQYF,TGTGCCAGCAGCCGTTCGACAGGGGGCGGTACAGATACGCAGTATTTT,16,TRBJ2-3,TRBV7-6,TRBD1,.
CASSVGVAEAFF,TGTGCCAGCAGCGTAGGAGTCGCTGAAGCTTTCTTT,12,TRBJ1-1,TRBV9,.,.